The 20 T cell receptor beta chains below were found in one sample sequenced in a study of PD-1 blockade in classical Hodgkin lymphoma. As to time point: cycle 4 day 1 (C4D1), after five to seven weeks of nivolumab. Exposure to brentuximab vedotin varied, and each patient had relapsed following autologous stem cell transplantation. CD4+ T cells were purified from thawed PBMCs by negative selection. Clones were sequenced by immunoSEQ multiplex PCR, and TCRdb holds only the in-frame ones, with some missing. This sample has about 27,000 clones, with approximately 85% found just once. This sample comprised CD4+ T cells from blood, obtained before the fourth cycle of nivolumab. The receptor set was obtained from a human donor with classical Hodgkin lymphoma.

CDR3 in DNA: TGCGCCAGCAGCTTGGTGAAGCGGGAGACAGATACGCAGTATTTT. It translates to CASSLVKRETDTQYF. The chain employs TRBV5-1 and TRBJ2-3; TRBD2 matches at 8 bases. The CDR3 has 15 amino acids. Germline-derived CDR1 and CDR2 are SGHRS and YFSETQ. Trimming at V came to 0 bases and at J to 3 bases, leaving 3 bases not matched to a gene. Full variable domain (missing parts from reference TRBV5-1 and TRBJ2-3): KAGVTQTPRYLIKTRGQQVTLSCSPISGHRSVSWYQQTPGQGLQFLFEYFSETQRNKGNFPGRFSGRQFSNSRSEMNVSTLELGDSALYLCASSLVKRETDTQYFGPGTRLTVL.

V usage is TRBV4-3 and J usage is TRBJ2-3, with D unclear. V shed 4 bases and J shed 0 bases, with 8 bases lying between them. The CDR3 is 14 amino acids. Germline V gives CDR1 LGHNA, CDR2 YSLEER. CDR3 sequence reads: CASSLGDSTDTQYF. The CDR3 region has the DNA TGCGCCAGCAGCCTTGGCGACAGCACAGATACGCAGTATTTT.

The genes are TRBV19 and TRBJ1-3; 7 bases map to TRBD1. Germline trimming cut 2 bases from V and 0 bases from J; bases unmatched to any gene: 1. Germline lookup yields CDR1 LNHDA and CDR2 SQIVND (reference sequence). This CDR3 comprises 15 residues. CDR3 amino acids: CASSIRDSSGNTIYF. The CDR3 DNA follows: TGTGCCAGTAGTATAAGGGACAGCTCTGGAAACACCATATATTTT.

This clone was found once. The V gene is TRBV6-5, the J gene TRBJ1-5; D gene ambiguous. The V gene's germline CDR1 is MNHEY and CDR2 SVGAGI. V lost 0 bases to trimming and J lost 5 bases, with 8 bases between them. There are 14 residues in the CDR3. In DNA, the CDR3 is TGTGCCAGCAGTTACTCGAGTGGGTATCAGCCCCAGCATTTT. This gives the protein CASSYSSGYQPQHF.

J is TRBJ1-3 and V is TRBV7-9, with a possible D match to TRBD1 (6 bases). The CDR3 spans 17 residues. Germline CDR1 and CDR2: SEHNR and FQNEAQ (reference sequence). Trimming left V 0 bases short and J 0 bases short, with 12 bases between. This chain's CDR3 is CASSLAQGFSSGNTIYF. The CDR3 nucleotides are TGTGCCAGCAGCTTAGCGCAGGGGTTCAGCTCTGGAAACACCATATATTTT.

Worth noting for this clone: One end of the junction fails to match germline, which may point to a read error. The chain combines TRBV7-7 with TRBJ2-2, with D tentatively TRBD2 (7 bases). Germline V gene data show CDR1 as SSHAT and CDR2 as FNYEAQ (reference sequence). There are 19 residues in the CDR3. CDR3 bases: TGTGCTAGCAGCCAGGCCGGAATAGGCGGGAGAGGGGGCACCGGGGAGCTGTTTTTT. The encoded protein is CASSQAGIGGRGGTGELFF.

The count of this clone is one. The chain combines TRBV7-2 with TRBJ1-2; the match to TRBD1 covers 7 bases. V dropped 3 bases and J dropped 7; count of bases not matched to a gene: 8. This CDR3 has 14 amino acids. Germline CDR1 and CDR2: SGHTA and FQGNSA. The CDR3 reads CASSFETGTRGYTF. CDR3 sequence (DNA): TGTGCCAGCAGCTTCGAGACAGGGACTCGTGGCTACACCTTC.

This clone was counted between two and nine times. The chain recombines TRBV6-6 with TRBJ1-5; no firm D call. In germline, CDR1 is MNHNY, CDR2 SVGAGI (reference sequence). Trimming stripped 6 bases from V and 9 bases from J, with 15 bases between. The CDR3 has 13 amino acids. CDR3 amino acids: CASRADGRMPQHF. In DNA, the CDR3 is TGTGCCAGCAGGGCGGACGGACGAATGCCCCAGCATTTT.

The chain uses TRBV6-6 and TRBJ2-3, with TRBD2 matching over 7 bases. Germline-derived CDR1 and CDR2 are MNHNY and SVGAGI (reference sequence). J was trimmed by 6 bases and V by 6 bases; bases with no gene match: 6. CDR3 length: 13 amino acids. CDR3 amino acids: CASRLDGGDTQYF. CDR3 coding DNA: TGTGCCAGCAGACTTGACGGGGGGGATACGCAGTATTTT.

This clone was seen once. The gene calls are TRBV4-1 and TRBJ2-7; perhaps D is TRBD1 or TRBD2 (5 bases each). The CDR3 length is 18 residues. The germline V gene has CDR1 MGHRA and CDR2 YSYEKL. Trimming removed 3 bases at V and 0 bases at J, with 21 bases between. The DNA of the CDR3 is TGCGCCAGCAGCCATGTTGATTTTCTTCCAGGGAGCTCCTACGAGCAGTACTTC. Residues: CASSHVDFLPGSSYEQYF.

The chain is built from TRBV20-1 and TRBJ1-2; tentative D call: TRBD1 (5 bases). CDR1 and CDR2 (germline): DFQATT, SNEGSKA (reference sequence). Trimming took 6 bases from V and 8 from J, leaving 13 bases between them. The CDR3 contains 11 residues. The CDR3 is CSARMGTGYTF. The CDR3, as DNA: TGCAGTGCCCGAATGGGGACGGGCTACACCTTC.

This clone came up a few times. The CDR3 nucleotides read TGTGCCAGCTCACCCGGACAGGGCAATGAAAAACTGTTTTTT. Its translation: CASSPGQGNEKLFF. The chain combines TRBV18 with TRBJ1-4; 8 nucleotides agree with TRBD1. CDR1 and CDR2 (germline): KGHSH, LQKENI. V gave up 3 bases and J gave up 5 bases; unmatched junction bases: 2. The CDR3 spans 14 residues.

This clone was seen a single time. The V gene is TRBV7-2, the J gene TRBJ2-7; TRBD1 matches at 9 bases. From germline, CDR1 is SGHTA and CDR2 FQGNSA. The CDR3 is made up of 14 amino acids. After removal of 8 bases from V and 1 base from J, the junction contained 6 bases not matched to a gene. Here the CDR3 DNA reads TGTGCCAGCTCTCAGGACAGGGGTTCCTACGAGCAGTACTTC. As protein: CASSQDRGSYEQYF.

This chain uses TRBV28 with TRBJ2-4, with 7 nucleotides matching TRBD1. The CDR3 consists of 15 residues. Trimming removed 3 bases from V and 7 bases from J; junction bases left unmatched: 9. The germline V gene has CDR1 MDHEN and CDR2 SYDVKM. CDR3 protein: CASSFPGQIGNIQYF. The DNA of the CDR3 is TGTGCCAGCAGTTTTCCGGGACAGATCGGCAACATTCAGTACTTC.

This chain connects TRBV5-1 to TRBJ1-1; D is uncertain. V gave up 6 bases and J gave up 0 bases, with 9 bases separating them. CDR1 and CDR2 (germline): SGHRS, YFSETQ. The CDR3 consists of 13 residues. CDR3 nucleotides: TGCGCCAGCACGACGGGGATGAACACTGAAGCTTTCTTT. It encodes CASTTGMNTEAFF.

The CDR3 bases are TGTGCCAGTAGTATCTCTGGTTCATATACGCAGTATTTT. The encoded protein is CASSISGSYTQYF. The chain couples TRBV19 to TRBJ2-3; unclear D gene. V was trimmed by 3 bases and J by 7 bases, leaving 11 bases between them. The CDR3 has 13 amino acids. Germline V gene lookup returns CDR1 LNHDA and CDR2 SQIVND (reference sequence).

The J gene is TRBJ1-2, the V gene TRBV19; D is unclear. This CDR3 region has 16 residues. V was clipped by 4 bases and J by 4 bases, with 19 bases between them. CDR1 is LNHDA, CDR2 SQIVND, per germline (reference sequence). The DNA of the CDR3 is TGTGCCAGTAGTAGCAGGACGGTAGGGCGGGCCTATGGCTACACCTTC. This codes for CASSSRTVGRAYGYTF.

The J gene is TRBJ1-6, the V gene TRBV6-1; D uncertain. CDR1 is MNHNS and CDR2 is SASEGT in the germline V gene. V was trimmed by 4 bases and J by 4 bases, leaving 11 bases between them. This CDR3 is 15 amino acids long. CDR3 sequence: CASSVPAPYNSPLHF. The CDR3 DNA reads TGTGCCAGCAGTGTTCCCGCCCCGTATAATTCACCCCTCCACTTT.

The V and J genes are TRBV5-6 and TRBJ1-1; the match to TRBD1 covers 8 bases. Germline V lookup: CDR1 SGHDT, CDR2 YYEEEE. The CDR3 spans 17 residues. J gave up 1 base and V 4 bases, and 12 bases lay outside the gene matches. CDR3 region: CASSIDRGRIANTEAFF. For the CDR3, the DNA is TGTGCCAGCAGCATAGACAGGGGAAGAATCGCGAACACTGAAGCTTTCTTT.

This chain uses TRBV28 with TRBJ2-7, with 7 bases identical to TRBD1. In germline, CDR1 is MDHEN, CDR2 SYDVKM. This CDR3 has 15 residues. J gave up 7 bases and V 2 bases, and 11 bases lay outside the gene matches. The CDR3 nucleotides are TGTGCCAGCAGTTTACAGCCTAAGGGGGCAAGGGAGCAGTACTTC. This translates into CASSLQPKGAREQYF.